Below, 3 T cell receptor beta chains from the same sample are listed, as sequenced in a study of blood T cell repertoires in COVID-19. Generated by immunoSEQ multiplex PCR, the TCRdb table keeps only in-frame clones and is missing some. The sample comprises fewer than 300,000 clones, more than 75% of which are singletons, and 9.5% to 13% rests with the top ten. Sequenced: peripheral blood. The receptor source for this set is a man in his forties or fifties with COVID-19, enrolled during active disease.

V usage is TRBV12-3 or TRBV12-4 and J usage is TRBJ1-2; 7 bases align to TRBD1. CDR3 length: 12 amino acids. V shed 5 bases, J shed 7 bases, and the junction held 4 bases outside the gene matches. The CDR3 region has the DNA TGTGCCAGCAGTCCTGGGACAGTTGGCTACACCTTC. Amino acids: CASSPGTVGYTF.

V and J are TRBV2 and TRBJ2-2; D may be TRBD2 (6 bases). CDR3 length: 14 residues. V was clipped by 2 bases and J by 4 bases, with 8 bases between them. Germline values: CDR1 SNHLY, CDR2 FYNNEI. Written as DNA, the CDR3 is TGTGCCAGCAGTGAACTAGCGAGCACCGGGGAGCTGTTTTTT. Its protein product is CASSELASTGELFF.

The CDR3 nucleotides are TGTGCCACCAGTGACTCCGGGTGGGGGGGACTAGCGGGAGACAATGAGCAGTTCTTC. This sequence encodes CATSDSGWGGLAGDNEQFF. The J gene is TRBJ2-1, the V gene TRBV24-1, with 14 nucleotides matching TRBD2. With 4 bases clipped from V and 5 bases from J, the junction kept 12 bases outside the gene matches. Germline V CDR1 and CDR2: KGHDR, SFDVKD. The CDR3 consists of 19 residues.